Listed below are T cell receptor beta chains from one sample, sequenced in a study of shared clonotypes between healthy human individuals. Method: immunoSEQ multiplex PCR; TCRdb's copy keeps in-frame clones and lacks some. Seen here are approximately 95,000 clones, around 67% observed once, and the top ten hold over 35%. Sequencing was done on a sample of memory CD8+ T cells sorted from blood. The receptors stem from a man aged 25 to 45 in good health. Each CDR3 is given with its conserved first and last residue. A D gene is named only where the DNA matches it firmly. Some rows mark clone size as missing; the rest say once, few, many or name a class of expanded clone.

V: TRBV14
D: -
J: TRBJ1-3
size: -
CDR3: CASSPSRFSGNTIYF
DNA: TGTGCCAGCAGCCCATCCCGGTTCTCTGGAAACACCATATATTTT

V: TRBV4-3
D: -
J: TRBJ2-3
size: once
CDR3: CASSQDPWKASLSTDTQYF
DNA: TGCGCCAGCAGCCAAGATCCCTGGAAGGCTAGTTTAAGCACAGATACGCAGTATTTT

V: TRBV10-1
D: -
J: TRBJ2-3
size: -
CDR3: CASSRGLTDTQYF
DNA: TGCGCCAGCAGCAGGGGACTCACAGATACGCAGTATTTT

V: TRBV5-5
D: TRBD1
J: TRBJ2-7
size: few
CDR3: CASSGQAASYEQYF
DNA: TGTGCCAGCAGCGGACAGGCGGCTAGCTACGAGCAGTACTTC

V: TRBV7-8
D: -
J: TRBJ1-5
size: -
CDR3: CASSFRPSNQPQHF
DNA: TGTGCCAGCAGTTTCAGGCCTTCCAATCAGCCCCAGCATTTT

V: TRBV7-9
D: TRBD1
J: TRBJ1-1
size: -
CDR3: CASRTTRQGNTEAFF
DNA: TGTGCCAGCAGAACCACCCGACAGGGGAACACTGAAGCTTTCTTT

V: TRBV6-5
D: -
J: TRBJ1-2
size: -
CDR3: CASSSGTIVGGYTF
DNA: TGTGCCAGCAGCTCCGGGACAATCGTCGGAGGCTACACCTTC

V: TRBV6-4
D: -
J: TRBJ2-2
size: -
CDR3: CASSPVSWKTGELFF
DNA: TGTGCCAGCAGCCCCGTTTCCTGGAAGACCGGGGAGCTGTTTTTT

V: TRBV25-1
D: -
J: TRBJ1-5
size: -
CDR3: CASSELDQPQHF
DNA: TGTGCCAGCAGTGAATTGGATCAGCCCCAGCATTTT

V: TRBV25-1
D: -
J: TRBJ2-7
size: -
CDR3: CASSDMGTASSYEQYF
DNA: TGTGCCAGCAGTGACATGGGGACCGCAAGCTCCTACGAGCAGTACTTC

V: TRBV27
D: -
J: TRBJ2-7
size: once
CDR3: CASSSLVSYEQYF
DNA: TGTGCCAGCAGTTCTCTAGTCTCCTACGAGCAGTACTTC

V: TRBV7-7
D: -
J: TRBJ2-6
size: -
CDR3: CASSTGTVPQSRANVLTF
DNA: TGTGCCAGCAGCACCGGAACAGTGCCACAAAGTCGGGCCAACGTCCTGACTTTC

V: TRBV11-1
D: TRBD1
J: TRBJ2-7
size: -
CDR3: CASSFPNGTGNFYEQYF
DNA: TGTGCCAGCAGCTTCCCAAACGGGACAGGGAATTTCTACGAGCAGTACTTC

V: TRBV7-9
D: -
J: TRBJ1-5
size: -
CDR3: CASSLGTGIRGNQPQHF
DNA: TGTGCCAGCAGCTTAGGTACAGGGATTCGAGGCAATCAGCCCCAGCATTTT

V: TRBV7-9
D: TRBD1
J: TRBJ1-4
size: -
CDR3: CASSFGTGDEKLFF
DNA: TGTGCCAGCAGCTTCGGGACAGGAGATGAAAAACTGTTTTTT

V: TRBV4-3
D: -
J: TRBJ1-5
size: -
CDR3: CASSQDRGRSQPQHF
DNA: TGCGCCAGCAGCCAAGACAGGGGAAGGAGTCAGCCCCAGCATTTT

V: TRBV7-8
D: -
J: TRBJ1-2
size: -
CDR3: CASSSLGGTNYGYTF
DNA: TGTGCCAGCAGCTCCTTAGGGGGGACTAACTATGGCTACACCTTC

V: TRBV30
D: -
J: TRBJ1-2
size: -
CDR3: CALGGSYGYTF
DNA: TGTGCCCTGGGGGGATCCTATGGCTACACCTTC

V: TRBV4-1
D: TRBD1
J: TRBJ1-2
size: -
CDR3: CASSQDSSGQPYGYTF
DNA: TGCGCCAGCAGCCAAGATTCATCGGGACAGCCCTATGGCTACACCTTC

V: TRBV7-2
D: -
J: TRBJ1-2
size: few
CDR3: CASSPSGGLQRWGYTF
DNA: TGTGCCAGCAGCCCCTCGGGGGGACTCCAAAGGTGGGGCTACACCTTC

V: TRBV11-2
D: -
J: TRBJ1-4
size: -
CDR3: CASSLVEDEKLFF
DNA: TGTGCCAGCAGCTTAGTGGAGGATGAAAAACTGTTTTTT

V: TRBV19
D: TRBD2
J: TRBJ2-1
size: -
CDR3: CASNSGLATDNEQFF
DNA: TGTGCCAGTAATTCGGGACTAGCGACGGACAATGAGCAGTTCTTC

V: TRBV7-9
D: -
J: TRBJ2-7
size: few
CDR3: CASSLVQGLFDEQYF
DNA: TGTGCCAGCAGCTTAGTTCAGGGGTTATTTGACGAGCAGTACTTC

V: TRBV7-9
D: -
J: TRBJ2-1
size: few
CDR3: CASSLGGLFPEQFF
DNA: TGTGCCAGCAGCTTAGGGGGACTTTTCCCTGAGCAGTTCTTC

V: TRBV4-1
D: TRBD1
J: TRBJ1-2
size: few
CDR3: CASSQKGQGNIKYGYTF
DNA: TGCGCCAGCAGCCAAAAAGGACAGGGTAATATTAAATATGGCTACACCTTC

V: TRBV5-4
D: -
J: TRBJ2-5
size: few
CDR3: CASSPAETQETQYF
DNA: TGTGCCAGCAGTCCGGCGGAAACACAAGAGACCCAGTACTTC

V: TRBV19
D: -
J: TRBJ2-1
size: -
CDR3: CASSDGTVYNEQFF
DNA: TGTGCCAGTAGTGACGGGACTGTCTACAATGAGCAGTTCTTC